Listed here are 3 T cell receptor beta chains from one sample, sequenced in a study of Graves' ophthalmopathy and Graves' hyperthyroidism. Amplification targeted the TCR beta CDR3 regions, with RNA transcripts as the source material. The first round was an RT-PCR with HTBI primers, and the second round was a multiplex PCR. From the multiplex PCR reads, TCRdb called clonotypes with MiXCR, one entry per CDR3 protein. The table lists around 1.1 million distinct CDR3 sequences, about two fifths of them singletons. The source material was peripheral blood or thyroid tissue (not recorded which). The receptors derive from an adult man with Graves' hyperthyroidism.

This clonotype was seen a single time. V is TRBV5-1 and J is TRBJ1-4; D might be TRBD1 (6 bases). Trimming took 4 bases from V and 3 from J, leaving 16 bases between them. The CDR3 runs 16 residues. Germline values: CDR1 SGHRS, CDR2 YFSETQ. CDR3 loop: CASSLGWGPANEKLFF. For the CDR3, the DNA is TGCGCCAGCAGCCTGGGTTGGGGGCCCGCTAATGAAAAACTGTTTTTT.

The chain is built from TRBV12-3 or TRBV12-4 and TRBJ1-1; possibly TRBD1 for D (5 bases). Trimming removed 3 bases at V and 11 bases at J, with 16 bases between. The length of the CDR3 is 13 residues. The CDR3 coding sequence is TGTGCCAGCAGTTTCGGTCAGGGTTCCAGGGCTTTCTTT. Protein: CASSFGQGSRAFF.

Points on this clonotype: One end of the junction fails to match germline, which may point to a read error. This rearrangement joins TRBV9 to TRBJ1-5, with 7 positions matching TRBD1. Germline V gene data show CDR1 as SGDLS and CDR2 as YYNGEE. This CDR3 has 15 residues. CDR3 residues: CASSQTHRGSQPQHF. The CDR3 bases are TGCGCCAGCAGCCAAACCCACAGGGGAAGTCAGCCCCAGCATTTT.